The clone carrying this T cell receptor beta chain came up once. The sample originates from a study of blood T cell repertoires in COVID-19. In the authors' workflow: Amplification with reference gene primers provided the estimates of nucleated cell counts. Some clones are missing from TCRdb's copy, which holds only in-frame ones; the method was immunoSEQ multiplex PCR. V and J calls and clone size are as listed in that table; D and trimming were resolved from the DNA. Among about 83,000 clones listed, about 76% were seen once. Looked up from germline, CDR1 is MGHRA and CDR2 is YSYEKL. This CDR3 has 15 residues. V lost 0 bases, J lost 1 base, and 9 bases lay in between.

Sequenced material: peripheral blood. The TCR comes from a woman aged 80 or over with active or convalescent COVID-19. The genes are TRBV4-1 and TRBJ1-1; a possible D gene is TRBD1 (5 bases). CDR3 loop: CASSQEPGGNTEAFF. The CDR3 nucleotides read TGCGCCAGCAGCCAAGAACCGGGGGGGAACACTGAAGCTTTCTTT.